Listed here is a single TCR beta chain. The V end lost 5 bases, the J end lost 4 bases, and 6 bases lay between the germline ends. The CDR3 is 12 residues long. Germline V lookup: CDR1 PRHDT, CDR2 FYEKMQ (reference sequence). The data were obtained in a study of blood T cell repertoires in COVID-19. Study summary: Both acute and convalescent COVID-19 samples were obtained from the United States, Italy and Spain. T cells, B-cell-depleted T cells, or PBMCs supplied cDNA or gDNA.

Original analysis: The authors estimated nucleated cell counts from reference gene primer amplification. Libraries were prepared by immunoSEQ multiplex PCR; TCRdb keeps only in-frame clonotypes and omits some of them. Clonal size and the V and J genes are those of that table, whereas D and trimming came from the DNA. The sample has 220,000 or so clones, more than 65% seen once. The origin of this receptor is a woman aged 60-70 years with acute or convalescent COVID-19. Sequenced sample: peripheral blood. The chain combines TRBV13 with TRBJ1-5; D unresolved. CDR3 nucleotides: TGTGCCAGCAGCAAACAGAATCAGCCCCAGCATTTT. Encoded protein: CASSKQNQPQHF.